One sample yielded the 25 T cell receptor beta chains listed below, sequenced in a study of tumor and adjacent non-tumor tissue in lung cancer. A modified ARM-PCR protocol with three rounds of nested PCR amplified TCRbeta. One entry per CDR3 protein, called by TCRdb with MiXCR from the multiplex PCR reads. The sample shows tens of thousands of distinct CDR3 sequences, about 70% of them seen only once. No cell sorting was done before RNA was extracted from the tissue. Material: lung tumor tissue. Receptors originate from a man aged 60 to 75 with non-small cell lung cancer.

This clonotype was found many times. The rearrangement uses TRBV6-1 and TRBJ1-5; a weak D match, TRBD1 (6 bases). The germline V gene encodes CDR1 MNHNS and CDR2 SASEGT. This CDR3 comprises 13 residues. Between the trimmed V and J ends, which lost 10 bases and 4 bases, there was a span of 14 bases. The DNA of the CDR3 is TGTGCCATAACAGTACAGGGAAATCAGCCCCAGCATTTT. Protein: CAITVQGNQPQHF.

This clonotype appeared once. A read error may account for a junction end that differs from germline. V and J are TRBV5-6 and TRBJ2-3; D is uncertain. CDR1 is SGHDT, CDR2 YYEEEE, per germline. This CDR3 is built from 14 residues. The CDR3, as DNA: TGTGCCAGTAGCTTTGTCTGGATTACAGATACGCAGTATTTT. Protein product: CASSFVWITDTQYF.

This clonotype has only a few counts. Being one base from a much bigger clone, this may be a read error. The V call is TRBV28, the J call TRBJ1-1; no clear D gene. The CDR3 is made up of 14 amino acids. The germline V and J ends were trimmed by 10 bases and 4 bases, with 19 bases remaining between them. Germline-derived CDR1 and CDR2 are MDHEN and SYDVKM. Here the CDR3 reads CAISLPLQATEAFF. The DNA of the CDR3 is TGTGCCATCAGCTTACCCCTTCAGGCCACTGAAGCTTTCTTT.

The rearrangement joins TRBV19 to TRBJ2-1; D is uncertain. CDR1 and CDR2 (germline): LNHDA, SQIVND (reference sequence). Between the trimmed V and J ends, which lost 3 bases and 6 bases, there was a span of 15 bases. The CDR3 totals 15 residues. This CDR3 is CASSIRQGELNEQFF. CDR3 nucleotide sequence: TGTGCCAGTAGTATTCGACAAGGCGAGCTCAATGAGCAGTTCTTC.

Concerning this clonotype: A much larger clone differs from this one at a single base, so this may be a read error. The V and J genes are TRBV20-1 and TRBJ1-1; D gene unclear. There are 12 residues in the CDR3. Germline V gives CDR1 DFQATT, CDR2 SNEGSKA (reference sequence). Here the CDR3 DNA reads TGCTGTGCCAAGGGCCTGAACACTGAAGCTTTCTTT. Encoded protein: CCAKGLNTEAFF.

The table lists this clonotype with many counts. This chain connects TRBV30 to TRBJ2-3; a possible D gene is TRBD1 (5 bases). The CDR3 has 13 residues. From germline, CDR1 is GTSNPN and CDR2 SVGIG (reference sequence). Trimming left V 3 bases short and J 0 bases short, with 7 bases between. CDR3 loop: CAWRGASTDTQYF. Here the CDR3 DNA reads TGTGCCTGGAGAGGGGCTAGCACAGATACGCAGTATTTT.

This clonotype showed up many times. The J gene is TRBJ2-6, the V gene TRBV4-1, with 9 positions matching TRBD2. This CDR3 comprises 18 residues. The junction had 5 bases not matched to a gene; V was cut back by 0 bases and J by 2 bases. The V gene's germline CDR1 is MGHRA and CDR2 YSYEKL. The CDR3: CASSQEAAGGPGANVLTF. CDR3 DNA: TGCGCCAGCAGCCAAGAAGCAGCGGGAGGCCCTGGGGCCAACGTCCTGACTTTC.

This clonotype was found many times. The V call is TRBV20-1, the J call TRBJ1-6; TRBD1 might be the D (5 bases). Germline CDR1 and CDR2: DFQATT and SNEGSKA (reference sequence). The CDR3 is 12 amino acids. CDR3 sequence (DNA): TGCGCCTGCAGGGTTGGAAATTCACCCCTCCACTTT. It codes for CACRVGNSPLHF.

As regards this clonotype: Possible read error: a much larger clone is one base away. The CDR3 ends on some other residue instead of the conserved phenylalanine or tryptophan, so this is likely a read error. This chain joins TRBV20-1 and TRBJ1-1; a possible D gene is TRBD1 (6 bases). CDR1 and CDR2 from the germline V gene are DFQATT and SNEGSKA (reference sequence). The CDR3 has 15 amino acids. With 6 bases removed from V and 0 bases from J, the gap between germline ends came to 17 bases. The DNA of the CDR3 is TGCAGTGCCAGGCTCGGAGGGGGTTTGAACACTGAAGCTTTCATT. Protein product: CSARLGGGLNTEAFI.

This clonotype was observed many times. V is TRBV20-1 and J is TRBJ2-3; 11 bases are a match to TRBD2. Trimming took 1 base from V and 0 from J; bases not matched to a gene: 6. The germline gives CDR1 DFQATT, CDR2 SNEGSKA (reference sequence). This CDR3 comprises 17 residues. CDR3 nucleotide sequence: TGCAGTGCTAGAGTCACTAGCGGGGGTCTCAGCACAGATACGCAGTATTTT. Its protein is CSARVTSGGLSTDTQYF.

In its sample, this clonotype was seen a few times. This chain uses TRBV6-1 with TRBJ2-6; either TRBD1 or TRBD2 may supply D (5 bases each). Trimming left V 9 bases short and J 2 bases short, with 11 bases between. Germline-derived CDR1 and CDR2 are MNHNS and SASEGT. The CDR3 covers 14 residues. CDR3 coding DNA: TGTGCCAGTACGGGGCCTACTGGGGCCAACGTCCTGACTTTC. Translation gives CASTGPTGANVLTF.

Concerning this clonotype: The junction shows a germline mismatch at one end, possibly a read error. V usage is TRBV11-2 and J usage is TRBJ2-3; D is undetermined. Germline CDR1 is SGHAT and CDR2 is FQNNGV. This CDR3 comprises 12 residues. CDR3: CVSRRCSNTQYF. Written as DNA, the CDR3 is TGTGTCAGCAGGAGATGTTCAAATACGCAGTATTTT.

This clonotype appeared a single time. This may come from a read error, since a much larger clone is one base off. The chain couples TRBV20-1 to TRBJ2-1; the match to TRBD2 covers 14 bases. Germline trimming cut 6 bases from V and 3 bases from J; bases unmatched to any gene: 16. CDR1 and CDR2 from the germline V gene are DFQATT and SNEGSKA (reference sequence). The CDR3 contains 19 residues. The CDR3: CSATSPGLAGEWFYNEQFF. The CDR3 DNA is TGCAGTGCCACCTCCCCGGGACTAGCGGGAGAGTGGTTCTACAATGAGCAGTTCTTC.

Regarding this clonotype: An end of the junction does not agree with germline; a read error may underlie this. The chain carries TRBV11-3 and TRBJ2-1; no clear D gene. Germline-derived CDR1 and CDR2 are SGHNT and YENEEA. This CDR3 spans 13 amino acids. The CDR3 bases are TGTGCCAGCACCTTATTTCCTGGGATTGAGCAGTTCTTC. Protein product: CASTLFPGIEQFF.

This clonotype showed up many times. The chain carries TRBV5-6 and TRBJ2-2; no clear D gene. The germline V and J ends were trimmed by 1 base and 0 bases, with 7 bases remaining between them. This CDR3 region has 15 residues. Germline-derived CDR1 and CDR2 are SGHDT and YYEEEE. CDR3 sequence (DNA): TGTGCCAGCAGCTTGTTACGTACGAACACCGGGGAGCTGTTTTTT. Its protein product is CASSLLRTNTGELFF.

For this clonotype: One end of the junction varies from germline; a read error may be responsible. This rearrangement joins TRBV6-5 to TRBJ2-7; TRBD2 might be the D (5 bases). This CDR3 is built from 14 residues. CDR1 MNHEY and CDR2 SVGAGI come from the germline V gene. The CDR3 sequence: CTSSLNRLSYEQYF. In DNA form, the CDR3 reads TGTACCAGCAGCCTCAACAGACTATCCTACGAGCAGTACTTC.

Note on this clonotype: An end of the junction does not agree with germline; a read error may underlie this. The rearrangement joins TRBV5-1 to TRBJ1-4; D gene uncertain. In germline, CDR1 is SGHRS, CDR2 YFSETQ. This CDR3 region has 15 residues. The CDR3 region has the DNA TGCGCCAGAAGCTTGGTGCCTACCGCGAACGAAAAACTGTTTTTT. Its protein is CARSLVPTANEKLFF.

The rearrangement links TRBV12-3 or TRBV12-4 to TRBJ1-1, with TRBD1 as a possible D gene (6 bases). The CDR3 is made up of 14 amino acids. CDR3 sequence: CANRREQGVAEAFF. The CDR3, as DNA: TGTGCGAACAGAAGGGAACAGGGAGTAGCTGAAGCTTTCTTT.

Worth noting for this clonotype: This likely comes from a read error, as the CDR3 has no conserved phenylalanine or tryptophan at its end. No DNA is shown, since the ends of the CDR3 on it are uncertain; the CDR3 is the one TCRdb lists. The CDR3 here is CASSQREVNTESFI. J is TRBJ1-1 and V is TRBV4-1. From germline, CDR1 is MGHRA and CDR2 YSYEKL. Including both end residues, the CDR3 is 14 amino acids long.

On this clonotype: One end of the junction varies from germline; a read error may be responsible. The chain combines TRBV4-1 with TRBJ1-4, with 9 positions matching TRBD1. Per germline, CDR1 MGHRA and CDR2 YSYEKL. The CDR3 consists of 16 residues. The CDR3 is CANSRLGQGYGAKLFF. In nucleotides, the CDR3 is TGCGCCAACAGCCGCCTAGGACAGGGGTACGGCGCAAAACTGTTTTTT.

The V call is TRBV4-2, the J call TRBJ2-1, with 14 positions matching TRBD2. The CDR3 totals 16 residues. Germline CDR1 is LGHNA and CDR2 is YNFKEQ. V dropped 0 bases and J dropped 6; count of bases not matched to a gene: 1. The CDR3 DNA reads as TGTGCCAGCAGCCAAGATGGACTAGCGGGAGGCAATGAGCAGTTCTTC. Encoded protein: CASSQDGLAGGNEQFF.

In its sample, this clonotype was seen many times. The chain employs TRBV7-8 and TRBJ1-4, with D possibly TRBD1 on 5 matching bases. V was cut by 0 bases and J by 8 bases, with 16 bases left in between. The length of the CDR3 is 16 residues. Germline lookup yields CDR1 SGHVS and CDR2 FQNEAQ. In DNA, the CDR3 is TGTGCCAGCAGCTTAGCCGCCGCGAGGGGATACGAAAAACTGTTTTTT. It translates to CASSLAAARGYEKLFF. Using reference TRBV7-8 and TRBJ1-4 for the parts outside the CDR3, the full variable domain is GAGVSQSPRYKVAKRGQDVALRCDPISGHVSLFWYQQALGQGPEFLTYFQNEAQLDKSGLPSDRFFAERPEGSVSTLKIQRTQQEDSAVYLCASSLAAARGYEKLFFGSGTQLSVL.

On this clonotype: Lacking the conserved final phenylalanine or tryptophan, this CDR3 likely reflects a read error. This chain links TRBV7-9 with TRBJ2-5; no clear D gene. The CDR3 is made up of 14 amino acids. V dropped 3 bases and J dropped 2 bases, with 10 bases sitting between them. Germline V lookup: CDR1 SEHNR, CDR2 FQNEAQ (reference sequence). This CDR3 reads CASSFSWGQETQYI. CDR3 DNA sequence: TGTGCCAGCAGCTTCAGCTGGGGTCAAGAGACCCAGTACATC.

On this clonotype itself: A junction end diverges from the germline sequence, so it may reflect a read error. The chain employs TRBV20-1 and TRBJ1-4; D is perhaps TRBD1 (5 bases). The CDR3 contains 11 residues. Germline loops: CDR1 DFQATT, CDR2 SNEGSKA (reference sequence). The CDR3 spells CSARGGEKLYF. The DNA of the CDR3 is TGCAGTGCGCGGGGGGGTGAAAAACTCTATTTT.

Notes on this clonotype: A read error is possible here, since a much larger clone lies one base away. The chain is built from TRBV27 and TRBJ2-3; 7 bases fit TRBD2. Per germline, CDR1 MNHEY and CDR2 SMNVEV (reference sequence). CDR3 length equals 16 residues. Losses at the gene ends were 4 bases for V and 0 bases for J; bases not matched to a gene: 7. The CDR3 nucleotides are TGTGCCAGCAGTTCTCGACTAGCCAGCAGCACAGATACGCAGTATTTT. As protein: CASSSRLASSTDTQYF.